What follows are 28 T cell receptor beta chains derived from one specimen sequenced in a study of Ad26.COV2.S vaccination and SARS-CoV-2 variants. Indicated treatment: roughly 19 received Ad26.COV2.S at low or high dose, single or two shots; several received placebo; per-sample allocation not given. Vaccine and placebo recipients were sampled on day 63 after the first injection. Sequencing used immunoSEQ multiplex PCR; TCRdb keeps in-frame clones, though not all of them. The sample carries 440,000 or so clones, about 90% recorded once. The material sequenced was peripheral blood, taken in a trial of Ad26.COV2.S vaccine versus placebo. These receptors came from a person aged 18-65 years who received the Ad26.COV2.S COVID-19 vaccine or a placebo.

The V call is TRBV30, the J call TRBJ2-3; 7 positions agree with TRBD2. Germline V gene lookup returns CDR1 GTSNPN and CDR2 SVGIG (reference sequence). The CDR3 spans 17 residues. CDR3 coding DNA: TGTGCTCGGTGGGGCGGGAGTAAGGGAGTAGGCACAGATACGCAGTATTTT. It specifies CARWGGSKGVGTDTQYF. Filled out from reference TRBV30 and TRBJ2-3, the complete variable domain reads SQTIHQWPATLVQPVGSPLSLECTVEGTSNPNLYWYRQAAGRGLQLLFYSVGIGQISSEVPQNLSASRPQDRQFILSSKKLLLSDSGFYLCARWGGSKGVGTDTQYFGPGTRLTVL.

This clone was picked up many times. The chain uses TRBV5-1 and TRBJ1-3, with unresolved D. V lost 5 bases, J lost 2 bases, and 8 bases lay in between. The CDR3 has 13 amino acids. Germline V lookup: CDR1 SGHRS, CDR2 YFSETQ. Here the CDR3 DNA reads TGCGCCAGCAGTGGGAGACCTGGAAACACCATATATTTT. Translated, it gives CASSGRPGNTIYF.

The V and J genes are TRBV7-6 and TRBJ1-1; the D gene is possibly TRBD1 (6 bases). Per germline, CDR1 SGHVS and CDR2 FNYEAQ. V shed 5 bases and J shed 5 bases, with 24 bases lying between them. CDR3 length: 17 amino acids. The CDR3 DNA sequence: TGTGCCAGCAGCCCATCCTACCCAGGGCTCCAGGGGACTGAAGCTTTCTTT. Its translation is CASSPSYPGLQGTEAFF.

This clone appeared a few times. The chain couples TRBV28 to TRBJ1-2; D uncertain. CDR1 is MDHEN, CDR2 SYDVKM, per germline. The CDR3 covers 15 residues. Trimming shortened V by 2 bases and J by 0 bases, and 10 bases separated the two germline ends. The CDR3 DNA reads as TGTGCCAGCAGTTTAGGAGTTACGGCTAACTATGGCTACACCTTC. Its protein is CASSLGVTANYGYTF.

J is TRBJ1-4 and V is TRBV28; maybe TRBD1 (6 bases). The CDR3 has 16 residues. The V gene's germline CDR1 is MDHEN and CDR2 SYDVKM. Deletions cut 5 bases from V and 5 bases from J, with 18 bases between. In DNA, the CDR3 is TGTGCCAGCAGTCCACAGAGGGGGGGGATAAATGAAAAACTGTTTTTT. Its translation is CASSPQRGGINEKLFF.

V is TRBV5-4 and J is TRBJ1-4, with 9 bases lining up with TRBD1. The CDR3 extends over 16 amino acids. With V trimmed by 0 bases and J by 8 bases, 8 bases remained unmatched. Germline V CDR1 and CDR2: SGHNT, YYREEE (reference sequence). DNA for the CDR3: TGTGCCAGCAGCTTGGCCCCGACAGGGGGGAGGGAAAAACTGTTTTTT. Protein: CASSLAPTGGREKLFF.

J is TRBJ1-2 and V is TRBV15, with 8 bases aligning to TRBD1. Germline CDR1 LNHNV, CDR2 YYDKDF (reference sequence). The junction had 4 bases not matched to a gene; V was cut back by 5 bases and J by 5 bases. The CDR3 loop spans 13 amino acids. CDR3 DNA sequence: TGTGCCACCAGCTTACGGACAGGGTATGGCTACACCTTC. Its translation: CATSLRTGYGYTF.

The chain links TRBV18 to TRBJ2-3, with 8 bases lining up with TRBD2. The V segment lost 3 bases and the J segment 2 bases; nucleotides outside the gene matches: 4. Per germline, CDR1 KGHSH and CDR2 LQKENI. The CDR3 extends over 15 amino acids. The CDR3 loop is CASSPQTSATDTQYF. CDR3 nucleotide sequence: TGTGCCAGCTCACCCCAGACTAGCGCCACAGATACGCAGTATTTT.

In DNA, the CDR3 is TGTGCTAGTGGTTTGGACCCCATGCAGACTAGCGGGAGCACAGATACGCAGTATTTT. This codes for CASGLDPMQTSGSTDTQYF. The chain is built from TRBV12-5 and TRBJ2-3; TRBD2 matches 10 bases. V gave up 1 base and J gave up 0 bases; unmatched junction bases: 10. The germline V gene encodes CDR1 LGHNT and CDR2 FRNRAP. The CDR3 is made up of 19 amino acids. Looking up the rest from reference TRBV12-5 and TRBJ2-3 gives the full variable domain: DARVTQTPRHKVTEMGQEVTMRCQPILGHNTVFWYRQTMMQGLELLAYFRNRAPLDDSGMPKDRFSAEMPDATLATLKIQPSEPRDSAVYFCASGLDPMQTSGSTDTQYFGPGTRLTVL.

This clone has more than one count but fewer than ten. CDR3 region: CASSLAGTGTWDEQFF. The CDR3 DNA reads TGCGCCAGCAGCTTGGCCGGGACAGGCACCTGGGATGAGCAGTTCTTC. This chain links TRBV5-1 with TRBJ2-1; 8 positions agree with TRBD1. The CDR3 spans 16 residues. The germline V gene encodes CDR1 SGHRS and CDR2 YFSETQ. After removal of 0 bases from V and 8 bases from J, the junction contained 10 bases not matched to a gene.

The chain links TRBV18 to TRBJ2-2; D not certain. The CDR3 extends over 15 amino acids. Germline V CDR1 and CDR2: KGHSH, LQKENI. V shed 3 bases and J shed 1 base, with 9 bases lying between them. CDR3 sequence reads: CASSPGVGNTGELFF. CDR3 DNA sequence: TGTGCCAGCTCACCTGGAGTGGGGAACACCGGGGAGCTGTTTTTT.

The chain recombines TRBV6-6 with TRBJ2-1; tentatively, D is TRBD1 (6 bases). Trimming left V 4 bases short and J 6 bases short, with 16 bases between. The CDR3 extends over 15 amino acids. Looked up from germline, CDR1 is MNHNY and CDR2 is SVGAGI (reference sequence). In nucleotides, the CDR3 is TGTGCCAGCAGTTCACAGGGTAGTCGGGTCAATGAGCAGTTCTTC. Encoded protein: CASSSQGSRVNEQFF.

The chain joins TRBV7-3 to TRBJ2-3; TRBD2 matches 11 bases. After removal of 5 bases from V and 3 bases from J, the junction contained 4 bases not matched to a gene. This CDR3 region has 15 residues. Germline V gene data show CDR1 as SGHTA and CDR2 as FQGTGA. The CDR3 here is CASSPSGRITDTQYF. Written as DNA, the CDR3 is TGTGCCAGCAGCCCTAGCGGGAGGATTACAGATACGCAGTATTTT.

The rearrangement uses TRBV5-6 and TRBJ2-7; D is unresolved. Trimming took 4 bases from V and 7 from J, leaving 18 bases between them. This CDR3 region has 14 residues. Germline V gives CDR1 SGHDT, CDR2 YYEEEE. The CDR3 is CASSGPRLESEQYF. The CDR3 DNA sequence: TGTGCCAGCAGCGGGCCCAGGCTAGAGTCTGAGCAGTACTTC.

This clone has only a few counts. The CDR3 DNA reads as TGTGCCAGCAAACTCTCACAGGGGGCCGGTTACGAGCAGTACTTC. It yields the protein CASKLSQGAGYEQYF. The V call is TRBV2, the J call TRBJ2-7, with 9 bases that match TRBD1. The CDR3 spans 15 residues. Trimming took 7 bases from V and 4 from J; bases not matched to a gene: 11. Germline V lookup: CDR1 SNHLY, CDR2 FYNNEI. The variable domain in full, with the rest retrieved from reference TRBV2 and TRBJ2-7, is EPEVTQTPSHQVTQMGQEVILRCVPISNHLYFYWYRQILGQKVEFLVSFYNNEISEKSEIFDDQFSVERPDGSNFTLKIRSTKLEDSAMYFCASKLSQGAGYEQYFGPGTRLTVT.

The V and J genes are TRBV27 and TRBJ2-7, with TRBD2 identical over 7 bases. Germline V lookup: CDR1 MNHEY, CDR2 SMNVEV (reference sequence). With V trimmed by 0 bases and J by 3 bases, 8 bases remained unmatched. There are 16 residues in the CDR3. The chain's CDR3 is CASSLSGTGRIYEQYF. The CDR3 DNA is TGTGCCAGCAGTTTATCGGGGACCGGGAGGATCTACGAGCAGTACTTC.

The rearrangement joins TRBV28 to TRBJ2-7, with TRBD2 identical over 7 bases. Germline-derived CDR1 and CDR2 are MDHEN and SYDVKM. The CDR3 has 15 residues. V shed 6 bases, J shed 1 base, and the junction held 9 bases outside the gene matches. CDR3 loop: CASRSGTGRSYEQYF. DNA for the CDR3: TGTGCCAGCAGGTCAGGGACCGGGAGGTCCTACGAGCAGTACTTC. Together with reference TRBV28 and TRBJ2-7, the CDR3 gives the full variable domain: DVKVTQSSRYLVKRTGEKVFLECVQDMDHENMFWYRQDPGLGLRLIYFSYDVKMKEKGDIPEGYSVSREKKERFSLILESASTNQTSMYLCASRSGTGRSYEQYFGPGTRLTVT.

This clone was observed a handful of times. The chain links TRBV11-2 to TRBJ2-3; 8 nucleotides agree with TRBD2. In germline, CDR1 is SGHAT, CDR2 FQNNGV. This CDR3 contains 15 residues. V shed 5 bases, J shed 0 bases, and the junction held 4 bases outside the gene matches. The CDR3 protein is CASSQLAVSTDTQYF. CDR3 coding DNA: TGTGCCAGCAGCCAACTAGCGGTGAGCACAGATACGCAGTATTTT.

The chain is built from TRBV7-6 and TRBJ2-1; 10 nucleotides align to TRBD2. The CDR3 length is 17 residues. Germline CDR1 is SGHVS and CDR2 is FNYEAQ. V shed 1 base, J shed 7 bases, and the junction held 10 bases outside the gene matches. In nucleotides, the CDR3 is TGTGCCAGCAGCTTAGGGAGTCTAGCGGGAGTTGGGAATGAGCAGTTCTTC. Translating it yields CASSLGSLAGVGNEQFF.

V gene TRBV6-2 or TRBV6-3 combines with J gene TRBJ2-7, with D perhaps TRBD1 or TRBD2 (5 bases each). Trimming cost V 2 bases and J 2 bases, with 10 bases left between them. CDR1 MNHEY and CDR2 SVGEGT come from the germline V gene. The CDR3 runs to 14 residues. The CDR3 DNA follows: TGTGCCAGCAGTTACCTCGGGGCCCCCTACGAGCAGTACTTC. Residues: CASSYLGAPYEQYF.

The CDR3 DNA is TGTGCCAGCAGCGCCATGACAGACACTGAAGCTTTCTTT. Protein sequence: CASSAMTDTEAFF. The rearrangement uses TRBV7-6 and TRBJ1-1; tentative D call: TRBD1 (5 bases). V lost 5 bases, J lost 3 bases, and 10 bases lay in between. Germline loops: CDR1 SGHVS, CDR2 FNYEAQ. The CDR3 loop spans 13 amino acids.

V is TRBV28 and J is TRBJ2-7; 12 bases agree with TRBD2. Per germline, CDR1 MDHEN and CDR2 SYDVKM. This CDR3 is 15 amino acids long. Unmatched junction bases numbered 7, after V lost 6 bases and J lost 4 bases. The CDR3 region is CASSQTSGSLYEQYF. The CDR3 bases are TGTGCCAGCAGCCAGACTAGCGGGAGTTTATACGAGCAGTACTTC.

The chain combines TRBV7-9 with TRBJ2-3, with a weak D call TRBD2 (6 bases). Trimming took 0 bases from V and 2 from J, leaving 9 bases between them. The CDR3 has 15 residues. Germline assignment: CDR1 SEHNR and CDR2 FQNEAQ (reference sequence). This chain's CDR3 is CASSLASGYTDTQYF. The CDR3 DNA is TGTGCCAGCAGCTTAGCTAGCGGATACACAGATACGCAGTATTTT.

The chain links TRBV6-5 to TRBJ2-2; tentative D call: TRBD1 (5 bases). Germline CDR1 is MNHEY and CDR2 is SVGAGI. This CDR3 is 12 amino acids long. V lost 8 bases and J lost 5, with 9 bases in between. CDR3 nucleotides: TGTGCCAGCCCGGCAGGGACCGGGGAGCTGTTTTTT. The encoded protein is CASPAGTGELFF.

The CDR3 reads CASSRRVGLAGGWNTGELFF. CDR3 nucleotides: TGTGCCAGCAGCCGCCGAGTCGGACTAGCGGGAGGGTGGAACACCGGGGAGCTGTTTTTT. This chain uses TRBV27 with TRBJ2-2; 15 positions match TRBD2. The CDR3 extends over 20 amino acids. J gave up 1 base and V 6 bases, and 12 bases lay outside the gene matches. Germline lookup yields CDR1 MNHEY and CDR2 SMNVEV (reference sequence).

This chain links TRBV28 with TRBJ2-5, with 7 positions matching TRBD1. The CDR3 is 15 residues long. The J segment lost 3 bases and the V segment lost 6 bases, leaving 10 bases of the junction unmatched. Germline CDR1 is MDHEN and CDR2 is SYDVKM. The CDR3 here is CASREGGRGKETQYF. As DNA, the CDR3 is TGTGCCAGCAGAGAAGGGGGCAGGGGCAAAGAGACCCAGTACTTC.

This clone was seen once. The chain employs TRBV19 and TRBJ2-1; 9 nucleotides match TRBD1. This CDR3 is built from 16 residues. V gave up 7 bases and J gave up 1 base; unmatched junction bases: 8. CDR1 and CDR2 from the germline V gene are LNHDA and SQIVND (reference sequence). CDR3 protein: CASTPGQGLSYNEQFF. CDR3 DNA: TGTGCCAGTACCCCGGGACAGGGCTTGTCCTACAATGAGCAGTTCTTC.

V is TRBV28 and J is TRBJ2-3, with D maybe TRBD1 (5 bases). The ends were cut back, 5 bases at V and 0 bases at J, with 9 bases in the middle. CDR1 MDHEN and CDR2 SYDVKM come from the germline V gene. The CDR3 has 14 amino acids. The DNA of the CDR3 is TGTGCCAGCAGTCTGAGACAGAGCACAGATACGCAGTATTTT. Translating gives CASSLRQSTDTQYF.